Following are 31 T cell receptor delta chains from one sample sequenced in a study of gamma-delta T cells after stem cell transplantation. TCRdb reran clone calling via CATT on the RT-PCR reads. The table records some 1,800 delta-chain clones, 2.3% of them present only once. Sequencing was carried out using gamma-delta T cells. These receptors were collected from a human donor. It is not recorded whose cells these are; they may come from a transplant donor.

This clone was detected a few times. TCRdb's protein for this DNA is that of a much larger clone and differs from the translation at residue 6, likely a read error; the protein shown is the DNA translation. The chain combines TRDV2 with TRDJ1; TRDD3 matches at 9 bases. Germline V gene sequence: CDR1 GEAIGNYY, CDR2 EKD. This CDR3 has 18 residues. With 1 base clipped from V and 0 bases from J, the junction kept 11 bases outside the gene matches. CDR3 sequence (DNA): TGTGCCTGTGACACGCCGGGGGATACCACACTGTACACCGATAAACTCATCTTT. It specifies CACDTPGDTTLYTDKLIF.

Note on this clone: This DNA's translation and the protein TCRdb lists, from a much larger clone, do not match at residue 10, likely due to a read error; the protein shown is translated from the DNA. The genes are TRDV2 and TRDJ1, with 9 bases fitting TRDD3. V gave up 0 bases and J gave up 3 bases; unmatched junction bases: 4. Germline lookup yields CDR1 GEAIGNYY and CDR2 EKD. The CDR3 runs 15 residues. The CDR3 loop is CACDTIGDTSDKLIF. The DNA of the CDR3 is TGTGCCTGTGACACCATAGGGGATACGTCCGATAAACTCATCTTT.

In this sample, this clone is hyperexpanded (1% or more). The same CDR3 arises from other DNA sequences in this sample as well. This sequence joins TRDV2 and TRDJ1; 13 nucleotides agree with TRDD3. Germline-derived CDR1 and CDR2 are GEAIGNYY and EKD. This CDR3 contains 20 residues. The ends lost 1 base at V and 0 bases at J; junction bases unmatched: 13. Here the CDR3 reads CACDTLLGDTRVAHTDKLIF. CDR3 DNA sequence: TGTGCCTGTGACACTCTACTGGGGGATACGCGAGTTGCCCACACCGATAAACTCATCTTT.

This clone was picked up a small number of times. A single base is all that separates this from a far larger clone, so a read error is likely. This specimen includes other DNA sequences encoding the same CDR3. The rearrangement uses TRDV2 and TRDJ1; 8 positions agree with TRDD3. CDR1 and CDR2 from the germline V gene are GEAIGNYY and EKD. V was pared by 3 bases and J by 5 bases, with 19 bases of the junction left unmatched. The CDR3 has 18 amino acids. The CDR3 coding sequence is TGTGCCTGTGACCCCCTTTCTGGGGGACTCCGGGGGACTGATAAACTCATCTTT. Amino acid sequence: CACDPLSGGLRGTDKLIF.

This clone was picked up a small number of times. A far larger clone is just one base off, so this is likely a read error. The same CDR3 also results from other DNA sequences found in this sample. The CDR3 nucleotides read TGTGCCTGTGACACTGTACTCGGGGGGTACGGGTCCACCGATAAACTCATCTTT. It encodes CACDTVLGGYGSTDKLIF. The rearrangement links TRDV2 to TRDJ1; D is perhaps TRDD3 (5 bases). The CDR3 runs to 18 residues. The germline V gene has CDR1 GEAIGNYY and CDR2 EKD. V lost 1 base and J 1 base, leaving 21 bases between the germline ends.

In its sample, this clone was seen a few times. TCRdb records a much larger clone's protein for this DNA, with a difference at residue 10 that likely arises from a read error; the protein given is the translation of the DNA. The J gene is TRDJ1, the V gene TRDV2; 8 bases align to TRDD3. Germline trimming cut 0 bases from V and 0 bases from J; bases unmatched to any gene: 8. From germline, CDR1 is GEAIGNYY and CDR2 EKD. The CDR3 loop spans 17 amino acids. The CDR3 sequence is CACDTVRGITYTDKLIF. The CDR3 DNA reads as TGTGCCTGTGACACCGTCCGGGGGATAACGTACACCGATAAACTCATCTTT.

V is TRDV2 and J is TRDJ3; 13 nucleotides match TRDD3. The CDR3 length is 22 residues. Germline assignment: CDR1 GEAIGNYY and CDR2 EKD. The J segment lost 0 bases and the V segment lost 3 bases, leaving 13 bases of the junction unmatched. The CDR3 nucleotides are TGTGCCTGTGACTCAATTACTGGGGGATACGACAACATCTCCTGGGACACCCGACAGATGTTTTTC. It specifies CACDSITGGYDNISWDTRQMFF.

This clone was observed at least ten times. A far larger clone is only one base removed, so a read error is likely. Additional DNA sequences in this sample encode the identical CDR3. The V call is TRDV2, the J call TRDJ1, with D perhaps matching TRDD3 (6 bases). Germline CDR1 reads GEAIGNYY; CDR2 reads EKD. The CDR3 spans 16 residues. CDR3 sequence (DNA): TGCGCCTGTGACCTCGTGGGTAGGCGGGGGAACGATAAACTCATCTTT. It encodes CACDLVGRRGNDKLIF.

This clone was detected a few times. The chain employs TRDV2 and TRDJ1, with 13 nucleotides matching TRDD3. This CDR3 spans 19 amino acids. Trimming removed 0 bases from V and 0 bases from J; junction bases left unmatched: 9. Germline loops: CDR1 GEAIGNYY, CDR2 EKD. The CDR3: CACDTVLGDTRMYTDKLIF. Here the CDR3 DNA reads TGTGCCTGTGACACCGTACTGGGGGATACGCGGATGTACACCGATAAACTCATCTTT.

Only a few counts were recorded for this clone. TCRdb has a much larger clone's protein, which differs at residue 11 from the translation of this DNA, likely because of a read error; what is shown is the protein translated from the DNA. The gene calls are TRDV2 and TRDJ3, with 7 nucleotides matching TRDD3. The V gene's germline CDR1 is GEAIGNYY and CDR2 EKD. The CDR3 extends over 18 amino acids. The trim removed 0 bases at V and 5 bases at J, leaving 9 bases unmatched. The CDR3 DNA sequence: TGTGCCTGTGACACCGCTGGGGGTGCAGCTCGGGACACCCGACAGATGTTTTTC. It is translated as CACDTAGGAARDTRQMFF.

With respect to this clone: TCRdb records a much larger clone's protein for this DNA, with a difference at residue 14 that likely arises from a read error; the protein given is the translation of the DNA. This chain uses TRDV2 with TRDJ2; 11 nucleotides match TRDD3. Germline CDR1 and CDR2: GEAIGNYY and EKD. This CDR3 has 19 residues. Here the CDR3 reads CACDKVLGDKGTLAAQLFF. In nucleotides, the CDR3 is TGTGCCTGTGACAAAGTACTGGGGGATAAGGGGACTTTGGCAGCACAACTCTTCTTT.

As to this clone: A far larger clone is a single base away, which makes a read error likely. Within the sample, other DNA sequences also encode this same CDR3. V gene TRDV2 combines with J gene TRDJ1; TRDD3 matches at 7 bases. Trimming cost V 3 bases and J 2 bases; bases outside gene matches: 20. This CDR3 spans 19 amino acids. The V gene's germline CDR1 is GEAIGNYY and CDR2 EKD. CDR3 nucleotide sequence: TGTGCCTGTGACTCGGCGGAAGTACTTGGGGATAGGGGGACCGATAAACTCATCTTT. It is translated as CACDSAEVLGDRGTDKLIF.

In regard to this clone: TCRdb lists the protein of a much larger clone for this DNA, which differs at residue 8, so this is likely a read error; the protein given here is translated from the DNA itself. The V and J genes are TRDV2 and TRDJ3; 7 nucleotides agree with TRDD3. Germline V lookup: CDR1 GEAIGNYY, CDR2 EKD. The CDR3 covers 17 residues. Trimming removed 3 bases from V and 0 bases from J; junction bases left unmatched: 4. The CDR3 nucleotides are TGTGCCTGTGACCTTACTGGGGCCTCCTGGGACACCCGACAGATGTTTTTC. Its translation is CACDLTGASWDTRQMFF.

The sample holds a few counts of this clone. For this DNA, TCRdb reports the protein of a much larger clone, which diverges at residue 8, most likely from a read error; the protein presented here is translated directly from the DNA. The V call is TRDV2, the J call TRDJ1; TRDD3 agrees at 7 bases. The CDR3 is 16 amino acids. With V trimmed by 0 bases and J by 4 bases, 10 bases remained unmatched. Germline loops: CDR1 GEAIGNYY, CDR2 EKD. Written as DNA, the CDR3 is TGTGCCTGTGACACCCTGGGGGGTACAAGCAGCGATAAACTCATCTTT. Its translation: CACDTLGGTSSDKLIF.

Concerning this clone: The TCRdb protein comes from a much larger clone and disagrees with this DNA's translation at residue 14, likely due to a read error; the protein given here is derived from the DNA. J is TRDJ1 and V is TRDV2; TRDD3 matches 9 bases. This CDR3 is built from 15 residues. Germline CDR1 reads GEAIGNYY; CDR2 reads EKD. This chain's CDR3 is CACDTIGDTPDKLTF. The DNA of the CDR3 is TGTGCCTGTGACACCATAGGGGATACGCCCGATAAACTCACCTTT.

This clone was counted ten times or more. Given a far larger clone just one base away, this is likely a sequencing read error. This same CDR3 is encoded by further DNA sequences in the sample. The CDR3 protein is CACDLTGVSWDTRQMFF. For the CDR3, the DNA is TGTGCCTGTGACCTTACCGGGGTCTCCTGGGACACCCGACAGATGTTTTTC. This rearrangement joins TRDV2 to TRDJ3; D unclear. The CDR3 runs to 17 residues. Per germline, CDR1 GEAIGNYY and CDR2 EKD. V lost 3 bases, J lost 0 bases, and 11 bases lay in between.

Concerning this clone itself: The protein given by TCRdb reflects a much larger clone and differs at residue 15 from this DNA's translation, likely from a read error; the protein shown is the DNA's translation. CDR3: CACDTVLGDTYTDKPIF. In nucleotides, the CDR3 is TGTGCCTGTGACACGGTACTGGGGGATACTTACACCGATAAACCCATCTTT. The rearrangement uses TRDV2 and TRDJ1, with TRDD3 matching over 12 bases. This CDR3 is built from 17 residues. The germline V gene has CDR1 GEAIGNYY and CDR2 EKD.

This clone was counted between two and nine times. TCRdb's listed protein matches a much larger clone and diverges from this DNA's translation at residue 15, likely through a read error; the protein shown comes from the DNA. Other nucleotide sequences in the sample specify the same CDR3. The CDR3 DNA is TGTGCCTGTGACCTTACCGGGGTCTCCTGGGACACCCGACAGGTGTTTTTC. Its translation: CACDLTGVSWDTRQVFF. V and J are TRDV2 and TRDJ3, with a tentative D call TRDD3 (5 bases). There are 17 residues in the CDR3. Germline V CDR1 and CDR2: GEAIGNYY, EKD.

This clone was seen more than once but under ten times. With a far larger clone one base away, a read error is the likely cause. Other DNA variants within this sample encode the same CDR3. V is TRDV2 and J is TRDJ1, with 9 bases fitting TRDD2. Per the germline V gene, CDR1 is GEAIGNYY and CDR2 is EKD. The CDR3 extends over 19 amino acids. The CDR3 loop is CACDTHLPTIRGDYDKLIF. CDR3 DNA: TGTGCCTGTGACACCCACCTTCCTACAATCCGTGGGGACTACGATAAGCTCATCTTT.

Notes on this clone: A read error may explain this, as a much larger clone is one base away. Other DNA sequences within the sample encode an identical CDR3. V is TRDV1 and J is TRDJ1, with TRDD3 matching over 9 bases. Germline V gene lookup returns CDR1 TSWWSYY and CDR2 QGS. The CDR3 has 20 amino acids. Germline trimming cut 9 bases from V and 0 bases from J; bases unmatched to any gene: 23. The CDR3 DNA is TGTGCTCTCCAGCTACGAGGGGGATACCGAGGAGGGGAATACACCGATAAACTCATCTTT. This codes for CALQLRGGYRGGEYTDKLIF.

To note about this clone: This likely stems from a read error, as it lies one base from a far larger clone. The chain uses TRDV2 and TRDJ3; D may match TRDD2 or TRDD3 (5 bases each). This CDR3 has 26 amino acids. CDR1 GEAIGNYY and CDR2 EKD come from the germline V gene. V lost 0 bases and J lost 1, with 36 bases in between. DNA for the CDR3: TGTGCCTGTGACACCGTAAGCCTTCATACGGAAGAGAGGATGGAGTTTAGGTCCTGGGACACCCGACAGATGTTTTTC. It yields the protein CACDTVSLHTEERMEFRSWDTRQMFF.

This clone showed up just a few times. The protein TCRdb gives is from a much larger clone and does not agree with this DNA's translation at residue 8, likely a read error; the protein shown here comes from the DNA. V and J are TRDV2 and TRDJ1; D is unresolved. V was shortened by 1 base and J by 3 bases, with 14 bases between the two germline ends. Germline-derived CDR1 and CDR2 are GEAIGNYY and EKD. CDR3 length equals 15 residues. The CDR3: CACDTVGGSSDKLIF. The CDR3 nucleotides read TGTGCCTGTGACACGGTAGGAGGCTCCTCCGATAAACTCATCTTT.

This clone was seen a handful of times. One base separates it from a far larger clone, so it is likely a read error. Distinct nucleotide sequences in the sample also encode this CDR3. The chain joins TRDV2 to TRDJ1; 9 nucleotides match TRDD3. The CDR3 loop spans 16 amino acids. In germline, CDR1 is GEAIGNYY, CDR2 EKD. The CDR3 region is CACDTLGDGGDKRIIF. The CDR3 region has the DNA TGTGCCTGCGACACGCTGGGGGATGGGGGCGATAAAAGGATCATCTTT.

This clone came up a few times. Since a far larger clone is one base different, this is likely a read error. This same CDR3 is encoded by further DNA sequences in the sample. The rearrangement joins TRDV2 to TRDJ1, with TRDD3 identical over 10 bases. In germline, CDR1 is GEAIGNYY, CDR2 EKD. This CDR3 has 17 residues. Germline trimming cut 3 bases from V and 3 bases from J; bases unmatched to any gene: 12. CDR3: CACDPLLGDRGADKLIF. CDR3 sequence (DNA): TGTGCCTGTGACCCTCTACTGGGGGATCGTGGTGCCGATAAACTCATCTTT.

With regard to this clone: The translation of this DNA and the TCRdb protein of a much larger clone differ at residue 4, probably owing to a read error; the protein shown here is translated from the DNA. This rearrangement joins TRDV2 to TRDJ1; TRDD3 matches at 11 bases. The germline V gene has CDR1 GEAIGNYY and CDR2 EKD. The CDR3 runs to 18 residues. The CDR3 DNA reads TGTGCCTGTGGCACCGTGGACCATGGGGGATACGCTACCGATAAACTCATCTTT. This gives the protein CACGTVDHGGYATDKLIF.

The chain has TRDV2 and TRDJ1; 11 bases agree with TRDD3. The CDR3 has 18 amino acids. Germline CDR1 is GEAIGNYY and CDR2 is EKD. V lost 4 bases and J lost 0; bases outside the gene matches: 12. The CDR3, as DNA: TGTGCCTGTGAACTTTTGGGGGATACGCGCATGTACACCGATAAACTCATCTTT. Protein product: CACELLGDTRMYTDKLIF.

This clone was seen only a few times. TCRdb records a much larger clone's protein for this DNA, with a difference at residue 10 that likely arises from a read error; the protein given is the translation of the DNA. This chain joins TRDV2 and TRDJ1; 10 bases fit TRDD3. CDR1 GEAIGNYY and CDR2 EKD come from the germline V gene. J was trimmed by 0 bases and V by 1 base; bases with no gene match: 16. The CDR3 extends over 20 amino acids. The CDR3 region has the DNA TGTGCCTGTGACACTCTACTGGGGGATGCGCGAGTTGCCCACACCGATAAACTCATCTTT. Its protein product is CACDTLLGDARVAHTDKLIF.

With respect to this clone: TCRdb assigns this DNA the protein of a much larger clone, which departs from its translation at residue 3; this likely reflects a read error, and the protein shown comes from translating the DNA. The chain combines TRDV2 with TRDJ1; the match to TRDD3 covers 9 bases. Per the germline V gene, CDR1 is GEAIGNYY and CDR2 is EKD. CDR3 length: 16 amino acids. In DNA, the CDR3 is TGTGCCCGTGACACGCTGGGGGATGGGGGCGATAAAAGGATCATCTTT. Its translation is CARDTLGDGGDKRIIF.

This clone ranks as large. This sample also contains other DNA sequences that code for the same CDR3. The chain uses TRDV2 and TRDJ1, with a weak D call TRDD3 (5 bases). The germline V gene has CDR1 GEAIGNYY and CDR2 EKD. The V and J ends lost 3 bases and 4 bases respectively, with 14 bases between them. CDR3 length: 14 amino acids. The CDR3 protein is CACDEPGRNDKLIF. CDR3 nucleotides: TGTGCCTGTGACGAACCTGGGCGGAACGATAAACTCATCTTT.

This clone was seen more than once but under ten times. The TCRdb protein, from a much larger clone, departs from this DNA's translation at residues 5 and 8, likely by read error; the protein shown derives from the DNA. This chain connects TRDV2 to TRDJ1; 8 bases line up with TRDD3. CDR3 length: 14 residues. V trimming: 5 bases; J trimming: 1 base; junction bases outside the gene matches: 5. Germline V gene lookup returns CDR1 GEAIGNYY and CDR2 EKD. This CDR3 is CACVALGGTDKLIF. CDR3 coding DNA: TGTGCCTGTGTGGCACTGGGGGGCACCGATAAACTCATCTTT.

About this clone itself: A read error likely explains why the TCRdb protein, taken from a much larger clone, differs from this DNA's translation at residue 15; the protein shown is translated from the DNA. The chain uses TRDV2 and TRDJ3, with 7 bases lining up with TRDD3. This CDR3 has 17 residues. Germline V gene lookup returns CDR1 GEAIGNYY and CDR2 EKD. In DNA form, the CDR3 reads TGTGCCTGTGACCTTACTGGGGTCTCCTGGGACACCCGACAGCTGTTTTTC. It is translated as CACDLTGVSWDTRQLFF.